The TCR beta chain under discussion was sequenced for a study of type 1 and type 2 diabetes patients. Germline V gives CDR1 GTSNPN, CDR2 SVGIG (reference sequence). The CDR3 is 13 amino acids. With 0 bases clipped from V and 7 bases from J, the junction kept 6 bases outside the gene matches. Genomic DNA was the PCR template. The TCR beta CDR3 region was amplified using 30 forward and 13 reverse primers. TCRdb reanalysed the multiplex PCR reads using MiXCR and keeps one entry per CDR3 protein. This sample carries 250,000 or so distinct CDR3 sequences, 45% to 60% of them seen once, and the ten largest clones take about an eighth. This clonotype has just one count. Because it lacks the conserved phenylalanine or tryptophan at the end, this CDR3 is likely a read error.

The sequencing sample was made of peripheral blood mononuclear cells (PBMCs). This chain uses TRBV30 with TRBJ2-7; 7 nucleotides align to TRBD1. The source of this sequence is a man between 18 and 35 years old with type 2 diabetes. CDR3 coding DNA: TGTGCCTGGAGTGTAAGGGGGCCGGGAGAGCAGTACCTC. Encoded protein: CAWSVRGPGEQYL.